What follows is one T cell receptor (beta chain) and its context. What it recognizes is unknown. The data originate from a study of post-analysis software for immune sequencing data. Study-wide findings and caveats: Elevated frequency relative to controls characterized roughly 5 TRBV segments in patients, TRBV5-6, TRBV5-1 and TRBV20-1 among them.

After removal of 5 bases from V and 5 bases from J, the junction contained 9 bases not matched to a gene. The CDR3 extends over 16 amino acids. CDR1 is DFQATT and CDR2 is SNEGSKA in the germline V gene (reference sequence). Built from TCR beta cDNA, the libraries had unique molecular identifiers in them. TCRdb ran MiXCR on the PCR reads and lists one entry per CDR3 protein. Here the sample spans about 500,000 distinct CDR3 sequences, less than 45% being singletons. The chain carries TRBV20-1 and TRBJ2-5; 15 bases match TRBD2. This TCR derives from a girl aged 10-17 years with multiple sclerosis. The source material was blood. The CDR3 DNA sequence: TGCAGTGCTTCACGGACTAGCGGGAGGGCCGGGGAGACCCAGTACTTC. Translation gives CSASRTSGRAGETQYF.